Listed here are 11 T cell receptor beta chains from one sample, sequenced in a study of blood T cell repertoires in COVID-19. Method: immunoSEQ multiplex PCR; TCRdb's copy keeps in-frame clones and lacks some. This table has some 140,000 clones, around 84% appearing once. Sequenced input: peripheral blood. Receptors were obtained from an older man with acute or convalescent COVID-19.

This clone turned up a few times. This chain uses TRBV10-3 with TRBJ1-1; D is perhaps TRBD1 (5 bases). CDR1 and CDR2 (germline): ENHRY, SYGVKD. Trimming cost V 5 bases and J 0 bases, with 10 bases left between them. The CDR3 covers 14 residues. CDR3: CAISRRDLNTEAFF. The CDR3 DNA sequence: TGTGCCATCAGTAGACGGGACTTGAACACTGAAGCTTTCTTT.

The CDR3 DNA sequence: TGTGCCAGCTCACCTGGATCCGGGAACCGGGGCTATGGCTACACCTTC. Translation gives CASSPGSGNRGYGYTF. V is TRBV18 and J is TRBJ1-2; D is unclear. Germline CDR1 KGHSH, CDR2 LQKENI. The CDR3 extends over 16 amino acids. Between the trimmed V and J ends, which lost 3 bases and 4 bases, there was a span of 18 bases.

The chain links TRBV11-2 to TRBJ1-2, with D hard to call. The V and J ends lost 1 base and 2 bases respectively, with 5 bases between them. Germline V gives CDR1 SGHAT, CDR2 FQNNGV. The CDR3 is made up of 13 amino acids. CDR3 coding DNA: TGTGCCAGCAGCTTAGTACAAAACTATGGCTACACCTTC. It yields the protein CASSLVQNYGYTF.

The rearrangement uses TRBV7-2 and TRBJ2-1, with 8 bases lining up with TRBD1. The CDR3 sequence is 16 residues long. CDR1 is SGHTA, CDR2 FQGNSA, per germline. J gave up 0 bases and V 5 bases, and 6 bases lay outside the gene matches. In DNA, the CDR3 is TGTGCCAGCAGCCTCCGACAGGGGAGCTCCTACAATGAGCAGTTCTTC. This encodes CASSLRQGSSYNEQFF.

V gene TRBV7-8 combines with J gene TRBJ2-2; TRBD2 might be the D (5 bases). From germline, CDR1 is SGHVS and CDR2 FQNEAQ. With 5 bases removed from V and 8 bases from J, the gap between germline ends came to 15 bases. The CDR3 has 14 amino acids. The CDR3 protein is CASSQLGSRGELFF. DNA for the CDR3: TGTGCCAGCAGCCAACTAGGGTCGAGGGGGGAGCTGTTTTTT.

The V and J genes are TRBV30 and TRBJ2-1, with 8 bases lining up with TRBD2. Trimming at V came to 0 bases and at J to 4 bases, leaving 2 bases not matched to a gene. This CDR3 contains 14 residues. CDR1 and CDR2 (germline): GTSNPN, SVGIG (reference sequence). CDR3 nucleotide sequence: TGTGCCTGGAGTGTAAGCGGGGGATACAATGAGCAGTTCTTC. Its translation is CAWSVSGGYNEQFF.

The J gene is TRBJ2-1, the V gene TRBV29-1; D perhaps matches TRBD2 (5 bases). Germline CDR1 and CDR2: SQVTM and ANQGSEA. The CDR3 runs 13 residues. V gave up 5 bases and J gave up 8 bases, with 16 bases separating them. The CDR3 DNA reads TGCAGCGTTCCGGACTCAATCTGGGATGAGCAGTTCTTC. Protein sequence: CSVPDSIWDEQFF.

The rearrangement uses TRBV10-2 and TRBJ2-5, with 7 bases identical to TRBD1. V lost 6 bases and J lost 0; bases outside the gene matches: 4. Germline loops: CDR1 WSHSY, CDR2 SAAADI. The CDR3 is made up of 14 amino acids. The CDR3 sequence is CASRDRPNQETQYF. CDR3 DNA sequence: TGCGCCAGCAGGGACAGGCCCAACCAAGAGACCCAGTACTTC.

J is TRBJ2-2 and V is TRBV10-1, with a weak D call TRBD2 (7 bases). Germline CDR1 and CDR2: WNHNN and SYGVQD (reference sequence). The V end lost 6 bases, the J end lost 6 bases, and 17 bases lay between the germline ends. The CDR3 has 15 amino acids. The CDR3 sequence: CASSAGGRKAGELFF. CDR3 nucleotides: TGCGCCAGCAGCGCCGGGGGGCGGAAGGCCGGGGAGCTGTTTTTT.

This chain uses TRBV12-1 with TRBJ2-1; the tabulated D call, TRBD2, remains unverified against the DNA. TRBV12-1 counts as a pseudogene. CDR3 length: 17 amino acids. CDR3 nucleotide sequence: TGTGCCAGCAGCTCTCATCATAGCGGGGGCTCCTACAATGAGCAGTTCTTC. This sequence encodes CASSSHHSGGSYNEQFF.

The chain joins TRBV3-1 (or the pseudogene TRBV3-2) to TRBJ1-1; TRBD1 matches 8 bases. The V gene's germline CDR1 is LGHDT and CDR2 YNNKEL (reference sequence). V was clipped by 2 bases and J by 4 bases; unmatched bases: 9. This CDR3 has 16 residues. CDR3 bases: TGTGCCAGCAGCCAAAACAGGGGGGTTTTGGCCACTGAAGCTTTCTTT. The encoded protein is CASSQNRGVLATEAFF.